This T cell receptor (beta chain) originates from a study of circulating and synovial CD4+ cells in juvenile arthritis. The study's findings and limits: Diversity here was lower than in bulk blood CD4 cells. Traditional Vbeta family usage analysis missed the pathogenic-like versus bulk difference. Circulating pathogenic-like lymphocytes shared a substantially higher fraction of CDR3 sequences with synovium than bulk blood.

Remarks on this clone: The antigen is not known.

TCRdb's table, derived via immunoSEQ multiplex PCR, lists solely in-frame clones and lacks some. The sample has about 33,000 clones; 90% to 95% are singletons. The CDR3 has 14 amino acids. V shed 1 base and J shed 4 bases, with 8 bases lying between them. Looked up from germline, CDR1 is SGHTA and CDR2 is FQGNSA. The V gene is TRBV7-2, the J gene TRBJ1-3; no firm D call. The specimen was CD4+ T cells from blood. This clonotype originated in a human donor with juvenile idiopathic arthritis. The CDR3 DNA sequence: TGTGCCAGCAGCTTAGGCGGCGCAGGAAACACCATATATTTT. Translating gives CASSLGGAGNTIYF. The full variable domain, in which reference TRBV7-2 and TRBJ1-3 provide the parts outside the CDR3, is GAGVSQSPSNKVTEKGKDVELRCDPISGHTALYWYRQSLGQGLEFLIYFQGNSAPDKSGLPSDRFSAERTGGSVSTLTIQRTQQEDSAVYLCASSLGGAGNTIYFGEGSWLTVV.